This T cell receptor (beta chain) was retrieved from a study of shared clonotypes between healthy human individuals. To note about this clone: The antigen remains unidentified.

Produced via immunoSEQ multiplex PCR; TCRdb's table is partial and in-frame only. Altogether more than 1.2 million clones are present, approximately 98.5% being singletons, with the ten largest covering 0.3% to 0.45%. CD4+ cell separation produced CD45RA+ naive and CD45RA-negative memory subsets. The V and J ends lost 3 bases and 3 bases respectively, with 11 bases between them. Germline V gene sequence: CDR1 SGHTA, CDR2 FQGTGA. This CDR3 contains 14 residues. Points from the study as a whole: Memory subsets had estimated richness that was generally smaller than that of naive subsets.

Input material: naive CD4+ T cells sorted from blood. The subset denotes: CD45RA+ positively selected. This clonotype was obtained from a man aged 25 to 45 in good health. The chain couples TRBV7-3 to TRBJ1-1, with a tentative D call TRBD1 (6 bases). The CDR3 coding sequence is TGTGCCAGCAGCTTGAGAGGGGGTTACACTGAAGCTTTCTTT. Translating it yields CASSLRGGYTEAFF.